The 6 T cell receptor beta chains below come from one sample, sequenced in a study of neoadjuvant anti-PD-1 for oral cavity cancer (dated by TCRdb to about 2021). Interpreted using the paper, the time point label stands for: before neoadjuvant nivolumab. The method was the immunoSEQ multiplex PCR assay. TCRdb obtained this table from immuneACCESS and retained in-frame rearrangements with V and J assigned. These tables miss some clones; where compared with another copy, unresolved V genes account for less than half of the shortfall, and the remainder is unexplained. Within this sample are about 62,000 clones, with 65% to 85% of them counted one time only. 2.5% to 3% of the sample comes from the top ten. Sequences were derived from PBMCs, sampled before nivolumab (anti-PD-1) treatment. These receptors all come from a person aged 40 to 85 with oral cavity squamous cell carcinoma.

The chain joins TRBV5-3 to TRBJ2-1; TRBD2 agrees at 12 bases. TRBV5-3 is an open reading frame whose function is uncertain. This CDR3 comprises 17 residues. Trimming removed 0 bases from V and 4 bases from J; junction bases left unmatched: 5. The CDR3 DNA is TGTGCCAGAAGCTTGGAACTAGCGGGGGGACCTTACAATGAGCAGTTCTTC. Residues: CARSLELAGGPYNEQFF.

The chain recombines TRBV5-1 with TRBJ2-7; D gene ambiguous. V shed 0 bases and J shed 4 bases, with 11 bases lying between them. Per germline, CDR1 SGHRS and CDR2 YFSETQ. This CDR3 has 14 amino acids. CDR3: CASSLAPTSYEQYF. In nucleotides, the CDR3 is TGCGCCAGCAGCTTGGCCCCGACTTCTTACGAGCAGTACTTC.

The chain recombines TRBV7-2 with TRBJ1-1; D is ambiguous. Looked up from germline, CDR1 is SGHTA and CDR2 is FQGNSA. V lost 4 bases and J 2 bases, leaving 11 bases between the germline ends. The CDR3 sequence is 14 residues long. In DNA, the CDR3 is TGTGCCAGCAGCTATGCTAGAGTTAACACTGAAGCTTTCTTT. It is translated as CASSYARVNTEAFF. Full variable domain (rest looked up from reference TRBV7-2 and TRBJ1-1): GAGVSQSPSNKVTEKGKDVELRCDPISGHTALYWYRQSLGQGLEFLIYFQGNSAPDKSGLPSDRFSAERTGGSVSTLTIQRTQQEDSAVYLCASSYARVNTEAFFGQGTRLTVV.

About this clone: Its ends do not fully match the called genes, so a read error is possible. The CDR3 loop is CAWITGNKSPLHF. In DNA, the CDR3 is TGTGCCTGGATAACAGGGAATAAATCACCCCTCCACTTT. The rearrangement uses TRBV30 and TRBJ1-6; a possible D gene is TRBD1 (6 bases). Germline loops: CDR1 GTSNPN, CDR2 SVGIG (reference sequence). This CDR3 is built from 13 residues.

Worth noting for this clone: The same CDR3 can be traced to other DNA sequences in this sample. CDR3 protein: CASSLGGNEQFF. The DNA for the CDR3 is TGCGCCAGCAGCTTGGGGGGGAATGAGCAGTTCTTC. The rearrangement links TRBV5-1 to TRBJ2-1; D tentatively fits TRBD1 or TRBD2 (5 bases each). Germline V gene sequence: CDR1 SGHRS, CDR2 YFSETQ. The CDR3 spans 12 residues. V was shortened by 0 bases and J by 7 bases, with 5 bases between the two germline ends.

The chain is built from TRBV19 and TRBJ2-5, with 8 nucleotides matching TRBD2. CDR1 and CDR2 (germline): LNHDA, SQIVND (reference sequence). V was pared by 3 bases and J by 5 bases, with 11 bases of the junction left unmatched. The CDR3 contains 16 residues. The chain's CDR3 is CASSISAGGVSETQYF. The CDR3 DNA reads TGTGCCAGTAGTATCTCCGCGGGGGGAGTCTCCGAGACCCAGTACTTC.